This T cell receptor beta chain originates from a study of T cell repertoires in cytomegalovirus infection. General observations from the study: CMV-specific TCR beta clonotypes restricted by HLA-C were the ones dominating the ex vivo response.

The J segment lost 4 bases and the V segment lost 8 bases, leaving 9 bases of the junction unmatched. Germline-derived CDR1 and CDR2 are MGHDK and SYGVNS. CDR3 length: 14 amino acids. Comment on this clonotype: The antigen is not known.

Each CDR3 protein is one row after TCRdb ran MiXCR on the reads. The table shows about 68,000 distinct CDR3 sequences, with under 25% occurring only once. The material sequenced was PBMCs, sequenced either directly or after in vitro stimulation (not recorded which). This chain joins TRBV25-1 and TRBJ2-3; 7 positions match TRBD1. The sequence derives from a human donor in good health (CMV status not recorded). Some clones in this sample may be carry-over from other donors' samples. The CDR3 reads CASPLRDSSDTQYF. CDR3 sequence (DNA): TGTGCCAGCCCTCTCCGGGACAGTTCAGATACGCAGTATTTT. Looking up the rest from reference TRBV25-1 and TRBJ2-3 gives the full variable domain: EADIYQTPRYLVIGTGKKITLECSQTMGHDKMYWYQQDPGMELHLIHYSYGVNSTEKGDLSSESTVSRIRTEHFPLTLESARPSHTSQYLCASPLRDSSDTQYFGPGTRLTVL.